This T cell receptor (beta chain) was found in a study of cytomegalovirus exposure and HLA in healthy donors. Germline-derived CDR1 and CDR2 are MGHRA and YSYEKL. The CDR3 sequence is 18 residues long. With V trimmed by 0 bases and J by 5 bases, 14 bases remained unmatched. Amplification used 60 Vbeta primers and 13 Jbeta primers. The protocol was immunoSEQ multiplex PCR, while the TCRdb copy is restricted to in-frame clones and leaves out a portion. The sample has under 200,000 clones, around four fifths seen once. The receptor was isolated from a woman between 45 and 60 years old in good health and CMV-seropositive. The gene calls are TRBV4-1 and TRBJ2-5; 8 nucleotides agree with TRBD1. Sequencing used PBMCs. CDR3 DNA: TGCGCCAGCAGCCAAGAGGGAGTGGCCAGGGGGCTTAAGGAGACCCAGTACTTC. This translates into CASSQEGVARGLKETQYF.